The 22 T cell receptor beta chains in this list originate from one sample, sequenced in a study of OX40 agonist ivuxolimab in advanced cancers. TCRdb's table, derived via immunoSEQ multiplex PCR, lists solely in-frame clones and lacks some. The top ten hold about 5% of the sample, which has over 55,000 clones, about 81% seen once. Specimen: CD4+ or CD8+ T cells sorted from blood, collected in a trial of the OX40 agonist ivuxolimab. The origin of the receptors is an adult with an advanced solid tumor such as melanoma, head and neck, liver or kidney cancer.

J is TRBJ1-1 and V is TRBV5-1; D unresolved. Trimming removed 0 bases from V and 1 base from J, with 10 bases in between. CDR1 is SGHRS, CDR2 YFSETQ, per germline. The CDR3 spans 15 residues. CDR3 amino acids: CASSLAHSKNTEAFF. CDR3 nucleotides: TGCGCCAGCAGCTTGGCCCACAGTAAGAACACTGAAGCTTTCTTT.

V gene TRBV5-1 combines with J gene TRBJ2-1, with 8 bases aligning to TRBD2. Trimming cost V 2 bases and J 13 bases; bases outside gene matches: 11. Germline V lookup: CDR1 SGHRS, CDR2 YFSETQ. The CDR3 runs 14 residues. The CDR3 region has the DNA TGCGCCAGCAGCTTCTCAGATAGCGGGGATAATCAGTTCTTC. This sequence encodes CASSFSDSGDNQFF. Drawing the rest from reference TRBV5-1 and TRBJ2-1, the complete variable domain is KAGVTQTPRYLIKTRGQQVTLSCSPISGHRSVSWYQQTPGQGLQFLFEYFSETQRNKGNFPGRFSGRQFSNSRSEMNVSTLELGDSALYLCASSFSDSGDNQFFGPGTRLTVL.

The chain carries TRBV7-9 and TRBJ2-2; 11 bases line up with TRBD1. The junction had 5 bases not matched to a gene; V was cut back by 4 bases and J by 4 bases. In germline, CDR1 is SEHNR, CDR2 FQNEAQ (reference sequence). The length of the CDR3 is 16 residues. For the CDR3, the DNA is TGTGCCAGCAGCTCCCGGGACAGGGGGATCACCGGGGAGCTGTTTTTT. It encodes CASSSRDRGITGELFF.

CDR3 in DNA: TGTGCCAGCAGCTCCGCGAGGGTTGAAGCTTTCTTT. Protein sequence: CASSSARVEAFF. The rearrangement joins TRBV7-2 to TRBJ1-1; D not resolved. The CDR3 has 12 amino acids. V was clipped by 4 bases and J by 7 bases, with 10 bases between them. From germline, CDR1 is SGHTA and CDR2 FQGNSA.

The chain is built from TRBV18 and TRBJ2-1, with D possibly called TRBD1 or TRBD2 (5 bases each). Trimming shortened V by 8 bases and J by 7 bases, and 21 bases separated the two germline ends. This CDR3 spans 15 amino acids. Germline values: CDR1 KGHSH, CDR2 LQKENI. CDR3: CASVPGTARINEQFF. The CDR3, as DNA: TGTGCCAGCGTTCCCGGGACCGCCAGGATTAATGAGCAGTTCTTC.

The V and J genes are TRBV12-2 and TRBJ1-4. TRBV12-2 is annotated as a pseudogene. The CDR3 totals 15 residues. The CDR3 region has the DNA TGTGCAAGTCGCTTAGGGGTTAAGGGTAGGGAAAAACTGTTTTTT. Its protein product is CASRLGVKGREKLFF.

The chain joins TRBV7-9 to TRBJ1-1; D is possibly TRBD1 (5 bases). Looked up from germline, CDR1 is SEHNR and CDR2 is FQNEAQ (reference sequence). V was shortened by 5 bases and J by 3 bases, with 16 bases between the two germline ends. CDR3 length: 15 amino acids. The DNA for the CDR3 is TGTGCCAGCAGCCGCGGGGGGTCCATGGACACTGAAGCTTTCTTT. Its protein product is CASSRGGSMDTEAFF.

The chain links TRBV4-2 to TRBJ1-3, with a possible D match to TRBD1 (5 bases). This CDR3 has 15 amino acids. The germline V gene encodes CDR1 LGHNA and CDR2 YNFKEQ. V lost 0 bases and J lost 2, with 8 bases in between. The CDR3 spells CASSQDPGPGNTIYF. The CDR3, as DNA: TGTGCCAGCAGCCAAGATCCAGGGCCTGGAAACACCATATATTTT.

The chain employs TRBV7-2 and TRBJ2-5; tentatively, D is TRBD1 or TRBD2 (5 bases each). CDR3 length: 13 amino acids. V lost 4 bases and J 11 bases, leaving 17 bases between the germline ends. Germline values: CDR1 SGHTA, CDR2 FQGNSA. For the CDR3, the DNA is TGTGCCAGCAGCTCCGGGGTCCTCAGGGAGCAGTACTTC. As protein: CASSSGVLREQYF. Variable domain in full (rest from reference TRBV7-2 and TRBJ2-5): GAGVSQSPSNKVTEKGKDVELRCDPISGHTALYWYRQSLGQGLEFLIYFQGNSAPDKSGLPSDRFSAERTGGSVSTLTIQRTQQEDSAVYLCASSSGVLREQYFGPGTRLLVL.

The chain recombines TRBV19 with TRBJ1-1; no reliable D call. The CDR3 is made up of 16 amino acids. Germline-derived CDR1 and CDR2 are LNHDA and SQIVND (reference sequence). Trimming shortened V by 7 bases and J by 1 base, and 19 bases separated the two germline ends. The CDR3 sequence is CASTSYGVASNTEAFF. In nucleotides, the CDR3 is TGTGCCAGTACCTCGTATGGGGTCGCTTCGAACACTGAAGCTTTCTTT.

The sample holds a few counts of this clone. The CDR3 is CASSLSGGNQPQHF. The DNA for the CDR3 is TGTGCCAGTAGTCTTTCAGGGGGCAATCAGCCCCAGCATTTT. The rearrangement joins TRBV19 to TRBJ1-5, with D possibly TRBD1 on 6 matching bases. Germline V gene data show CDR1 as LNHDA and CDR2 as SQIVND (reference sequence). V was shortened by 5 bases and J by 2 bases, with 10 bases between the two germline ends. The CDR3 length is 14 residues. Full variable domain (rest looked up from reference TRBV19 and TRBJ1-5): DGGITQSPKYLFRKEGQNVTLSCEQNLNHDAMYWYRQDPGQGLRLIYYSQIVNDFQKGDIAEGYSVSREKKESFPLTVTSAQKNPTAFYLCASSLSGGNQPQHFGDGTRLSIL.

This clone was detected once. The V gene is TRBV4-3, the J gene TRBJ2-5, with 13 bases aligning to TRBD2. Germline CDR1 is LGHNA and CDR2 is YSLEER. The length of the CDR3 is 17 residues. Trimming removed 2 bases from V and 4 bases from J; junction bases left unmatched: 7. In nucleotides, the CDR3 is TGCGCCAGCAGCCAAAGCGGACTAGCGGGAGTGGGAGAGACCCAGTACTTC. Residues: CASSQSGLAGVGETQYF.

The CDR3 loop is CASSKNGEGLETQYF. In DNA, the CDR3 is TGTGCCAGCAGCAAAAATGGGGAGGGGCTAGAGACCCAGTACTTC. The V and J genes are TRBV21-1 and TRBJ2-5; the table's D call of TRBD2 was not tested on the DNA. TRBV21-1 is termed a pseudogene. The CDR3 sequence is 15 residues long.

The chain couples TRBV25-1 to TRBJ2-3; 8 bases are shared with TRBD2. V lost 3 bases, J lost 2 bases, and 7 bases stayed unmatched. Germline assignment: CDR1 MGHDK and CDR2 SYGVNS. The CDR3 runs to 16 residues. DNA of the CDR3: TGTGCCAGCAGTGATGGGAGCGGGGGCGTCACAGATACGCAGTATTTT. Protein product: CASSDGSGGVTDTQYF. The full variable domain, its missing parts supplied by reference TRBV25-1 and TRBJ2-3, is EADIYQTPRYLVIGTGKKITLECSQTMGHDKMYWYQQDPGMELHLIHYSYGVNSTEKGDLSSESTVSRIRTEHFPLTLESARPSHTSQYLCASSDGSGGVTDTQYFGPGTRLTVL.

This chain uses TRBV28 with TRBJ1-5, with D unresolved. The V end was cut by 3 bases, the J end by 4 bases, with 7 bases between. Germline lookup yields CDR1 MDHEN and CDR2 SYDVKM. This CDR3 has 13 residues. The CDR3 coding sequence is TGTGCCAGCAGTTTCCGGAGAAATCAGCCCCAGCATTTT. This encodes CASSFRRNQPQHF.

The J gene is TRBJ1-1, the V gene TRBV28, with D hard to call. Trimming shortened V by 7 bases and J by 5 bases, and 8 bases separated the two germline ends. This CDR3 is built from 11 residues. The germline CDR1 and CDR2 sequences are MDHEN and SYDVKM. The CDR3 is CASMRLTEAFF. In nucleotides, the CDR3 is TGTGCCAGCATGCGTTTGACTGAAGCTTTCTTT.

The chain is built from TRBV11-2 and TRBJ1-1; TRBD1 matches at 7 bases. The CDR3 extends over 15 amino acids. The germline V gene has CDR1 SGHAT and CDR2 FQNNGV. V was pared by 3 bases and J by 4 bases, with 8 bases of the junction left unmatched. Here the CDR3 reads CASSFPQTGLTEAFF. CDR3 DNA: TGTGCCAGCAGCTTTCCGCAGACAGGGCTCACTGAAGCTTTCTTT. The full variable domain, in which reference TRBV11-2 and TRBJ1-1 provide the parts outside the CDR3, is EAGVAQSPRYKIIEKRQSVAFWCNPISGHATLYWYQQILGQGPKLLIQFQNNGVVDDSQLPKDRFSAERLKGVDSTLKIQPAKLEDSAVYLCASSFPQTGLTEAFFGQGTRLTVV.

This clone has more than one count but fewer than ten. V usage is TRBV10-3 and J usage is TRBJ2-2; a possible D gene is TRBD1 (5 bases). The V end was cut by 8 bases, the J end by 1 base, with 11 bases between. Germline values: CDR1 ENHRY, CDR2 SYGVKD. The CDR3 sequence is 14 residues long. CDR3 loop: CAIADSKNTGELFF. The CDR3 DNA is TGTGCCATCGCAGACAGCAAGAACACCGGGGAGCTGTTTTTT.

V is TRBV29-1 and J is TRBJ1-2, with unresolved D. V was clipped by 6 bases and J by 7 bases, with 18 bases between them. The CDR3 contains 13 residues. The germline gives CDR1 SQVTM, CDR2 ANQGSEA. CDR3 sequence (DNA): TGCAGCGTGCCTACCGCCCAAGGGAGTGGCTACACCTTC. Protein product: CSVPTAQGSGYTF. Combining the CDR3 with reference TRBV29-1 and TRBJ1-2 gives the whole variable domain SAVISQKPSRDICQRGTSLTIQCQVDSQVTMMFWYRQQPGQSLTLIATANQGSEATYESGFVIDKFPISRPNLTFSTLTVSNMSPEDSSIYLCSVPTAQGSGYTFGSGTRLTVV.

This rearrangement joins TRBV9 to TRBJ2-7; no reliable D call. The V end was cut by 0 bases, the J end by 0 bases, with 10 bases between. The length of the CDR3 is 15 residues. Germline CDR1 and CDR2: SGDLS and YYNGEE. The CDR3 sequence is CASSVVGYPSYEQYF. The CDR3 DNA follows: TGTGCCAGCAGCGTAGTTGGGTATCCCTCCTACGAGCAGTACTTC.

CDR3 sequence reads: CASSLIGSDYGYTF. The CDR3 DNA reads TGCGCCAGCAGCTTGATCGGTTCAGACTATGGCTACACCTTC. J is TRBJ1-2 and V is TRBV5-1; D unclear. The V gene's germline CDR1 is SGHRS and CDR2 YFSETQ. Trimming cost V 1 base and J 3 bases, with 10 bases left between them. The CDR3 runs 14 residues.

V gene TRBV11-3 combines with J gene TRBJ2-5; D is unclear. The CDR3 extends over 12 amino acids. Germline-derived CDR1 and CDR2 are SGHNT and YENEEA. The V and J ends lost 1 base and 5 bases respectively, with 5 bases between them. The chain's CDR3 is CASSLAGETQYF. The CDR3 DNA is TGTGCCAGCAGCTTAGCCGGGGAGACCCAGTACTTC.